Listed here is a single T cell receptor beta chain. The antigen is undetermined. TCRdb's copy holds only in-frame clones and misses some; the assay was immunoSEQ multiplex PCR. The sample lists about 66,000 clones, more than 75% occurring once. The record originates from a study of T cell responses to AZD1222 COVID-19 vaccine. Points from the study as a whole: In all cases, repertoires were sampled only after the peak T cell response. Among AZD1222 vaccinees, only six were seropositive at baseline.

V lost 3 bases, J lost 7 bases, and 5 bases stayed unmatched. There are 14 residues in the CDR3. CDR1 and CDR2 from the germline V gene are SGHTA and FQGNSA. The sequence was obtained from an adult who received the MenACWY meningococcal vaccine as a control. The chain employs TRBV7-2 and TRBJ1-4; 7 bases are shared with TRBD1. Sequencing used peripheral blood, obtained 28 days after the second dose of the MenACWY control vaccine. Here the CDR3 reads CASSFTGEGEKLFF. The CDR3 DNA is TGTGCCAGCAGCTTTACAGGGGAGGGTGAAAAACTGTTTTTT.